Sequencing of this T cell receptor beta chain was carried out in a study of blood T cell repertoires in COVID-19. The wider study: The origin of the acute and convalescent COVID-19 samples was the United States, Italy and Spain. T cells, B-cell-depleted T cells, or PBMCs provided the cDNA or gDNA that served as material.

V was trimmed by 1 base and J by 8 bases, leaving 6 bases between them. CDR1 is KGHSY and CDR2 is FQNENV in the germline V gene. This CDR3 region has 13 residues. Only one count was recorded for this clone. Per the study methods: Estimation of nucleated cell counts relied on the amplification of reference gene primers. Repertoires were generated with immunoSEQ multiplex PCR, while TCRdb's copy carries only in-frame clones and drops some. V, J and clone size are those of that table, while D and trimming were read from the DNA. The sample includes roughly 86,000 clones, around 81% of them seen just once.

This chain joins TRBV16 and TRBJ1-6, with no clear D. Sequenced input: peripheral blood. This receptor was taken from a man in his fifties or sixties who had recovered from COVID-19. CDR3 nucleotide sequence: TGTGCCAGCAGCCAATGGCAGGATTCACCCCTCCACTTT. This codes for CASSQWQDSPLHF.